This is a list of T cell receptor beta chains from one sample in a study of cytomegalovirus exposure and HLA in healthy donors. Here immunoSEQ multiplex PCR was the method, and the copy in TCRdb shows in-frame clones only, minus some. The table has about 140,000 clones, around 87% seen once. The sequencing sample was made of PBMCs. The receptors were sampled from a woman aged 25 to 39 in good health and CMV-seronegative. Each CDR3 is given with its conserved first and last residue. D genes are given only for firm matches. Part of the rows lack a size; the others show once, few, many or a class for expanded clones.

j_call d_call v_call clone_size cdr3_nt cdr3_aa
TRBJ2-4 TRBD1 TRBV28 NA TGTGCCAGCAGGAGAAGAAAACCCGGGACAGGGCACTTTCTAGCCAAAAACATTCAGTACTTC CASRRRKPGTGHFLAKNIQYF
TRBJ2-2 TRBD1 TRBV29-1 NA TGCAGCGCTCTAGGCCCAACAGGGGTGCACACCGGGGAGCTGTTTTTT CSALGPTGVHTGELFF
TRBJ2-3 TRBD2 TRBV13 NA TGTGCCAGCAGCTACCAAGCAGGTCGGGGGGAAGGAGATACGCAGTATTTT CASSYQAGRGEGDTQYF
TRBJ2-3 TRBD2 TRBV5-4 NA TGTGCCAGCAGCTTGGGTGGTAGCGGGGGCACAGATACGCAGTATTTT CASSLGGSGGTDTQYF
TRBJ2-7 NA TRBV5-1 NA TGCGCCAGCAGCCACACAGGGTACGAGCAGTACTTC CASSHTGYEQYF
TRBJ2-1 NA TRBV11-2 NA TGTGCCAGCAGCTTAGCCCCCGGACAAGTCTTCTACAATGAGCAGTTCTTC CASSLAPGQVFYNEQFF
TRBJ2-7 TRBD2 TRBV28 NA TGTGCCAGCAGGTCCGGACTAGACTACGAGCAGTACTTC CASRSGLDYEQYF
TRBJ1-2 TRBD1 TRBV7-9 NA TGTGCCAGCAGCCCGACAGGGGAGGATTATGGCTACACCTTC CASSPTGEDYGYTF
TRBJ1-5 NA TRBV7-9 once TGTGCCAGCAGCCCCGGTTGGGGCCAGCCCCAGCATTTT CASSPGWGQPQHF
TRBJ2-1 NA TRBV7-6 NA TGTGCCAGCAGCTTAGCCTGGGCAGAGTACAATGAGCAGTTCTTC CASSLAWAEYNEQFF
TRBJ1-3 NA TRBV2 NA TGTGCCAGCAGTGAAAGGGCAGGGGTCGGAAACACCATATATTTT CASSERAGVGNTIYF
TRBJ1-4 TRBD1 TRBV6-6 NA TGTGCCAGCTCCCACGGACAGGGACCCAATGAAAAACTGTTTTTT CASSHGQGPNEKLFF
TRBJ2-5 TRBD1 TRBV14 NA TGTGCCAGCAGCCCCGGGACAGGCCCTAGGGAGACCCAGTACTTC CASSPGTGPRETQYF
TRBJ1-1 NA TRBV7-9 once TGTGCCAGCAGCTTAGTGGGGAGCACTGAAGCTTTCTTT CASSLVGSTEAFF
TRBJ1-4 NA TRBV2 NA TGTGCCAGCAGGCCCGACATCAGTTCTAATGAAAAACTGTTTTTT CASRPDISSNEKLFF
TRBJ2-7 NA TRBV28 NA TGTGCCAGCAGTTTACAATACGAGCAGTACTTC CASSLQYEQYF
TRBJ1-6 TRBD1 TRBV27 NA TGTGCCAGCAGTTTCCTACAGGGGGCGGGCAATTCACCCCTCCACTTT CASSFLQGAGNSPLHF